Each of the 17 T cell receptor beta chains below was sequenced from the same sample in a study of T cells in localized non-small cell lung cancer (dated by TCRdb to 2019 to 2021). Receptor amplification or capture employed the immunoSEQ multiplex PCR assay. TCRdb carries this immuneACCESS record with in-frame sequences only. Its versions omit some clonotypes, under half of them owing to an unresolved V gene in the studies checked, with the rest unexplained. Within this sample are roughly 30,000 clones, with about nine tenths of them counted one time only. Roughly 4% of the sample lies in the top ten. The sample consisted of peripheral blood, taken before any cancer treatment. These receptors came from a woman between 40 and 69 years old with stage I lung adenocarcinoma.

V gene TRBV9 combines with J gene TRBJ2-7; 11 bases map to TRBD1. Germline CDR1 and CDR2: SGDLS and YYNGEE. This CDR3 is built from 15 residues. V gave up 3 bases and J gave up 3 bases; unmatched junction bases: 5. Here the CDR3 DNA reads TGTGCCAGCAGCGCCTCCGGGACAGGGGGCTACGAGCAGTACTTC. It is translated as CASSASGTGGYEQYF.

The chain recombines TRBV19 with TRBJ2-2; D gene ambiguous. V was shortened by 6 bases and J by 6 bases, with 14 bases between the two germline ends. The CDR3 extends over 14 amino acids. CDR1 and CDR2 from the germline V gene are LNHDA and SQIVND (reference sequence). CDR3 in DNA: TGTGCCAGTAGGGGTCCGGGCTTGGCCGGGGAGCTGTTTTTT. It codes for CASRGPGLAGELFF.

This chain uses TRBV10-1 with TRBJ2-4; a weak D match, TRBD2 (6 bases). The V gene lost 2 bases and the J gene lost 2 bases, with 7 bases spanning the gap. The germline V gene encodes CDR1 WNHNN and CDR2 SYGVQD (reference sequence). This CDR3 is built from 14 residues. The CDR3 spells CASSEGGTKNIQYF. Here the CDR3 DNA reads TGCGCCAGCAGTGAGGGGGGGACCAAAAACATTCAGTACTTC.

The chain links TRBV9 to TRBJ1-3; D remains ambiguous. Germline assignment: CDR1 SGDLS and CDR2 YYNGEE. This CDR3 spans 13 amino acids. Trimming removed 0 bases at V and 8 bases at J, with 9 bases between. The CDR3 DNA follows: TGTGCCAGCAGCGTAGTGGGGATGGACACCATATATTTT. This sequence encodes CASSVVGMDTIYF.

This clone has more than one count but fewer than ten. This chain joins TRBV12-5 and TRBJ1-2; no clear D. CDR1 is LGHNT and CDR2 is FRNRAP in the germline V gene. With 10 bases removed from V and 5 bases from J, the gap between germline ends came to 17 bases. The CDR3 runs to 13 residues. CDR3 sequence (DNA): TGTGCTACCAGGCCAGTGTTCCGGTATGGCTACACCTTC. Translating gives CATRPVFRYGYTF.

V usage is TRBV6-5 and J usage is TRBJ1-1, with D possibly being TRBD1 (5 bases). V gave up 7 bases and J gave up 0 bases, with 15 bases separating them. In germline, CDR1 is MNHEY, CDR2 SVGAGI. This CDR3 region has 15 residues. The CDR3 DNA sequence: TGTGCCAGCACCTCCGGGACGGTAATGAACACTGAAGCTTTCTTT. This translates into CASTSGTVMNTEAFF.

This sequence joins TRBV5-1 and TRBJ2-7; 13 bases fit TRBD2. Losses at the gene ends were 8 bases for V and 2 bases for J; bases not matched to a gene: 4. The germline gives CDR1 SGHRS, CDR2 YFSETQ. The CDR3 has 14 residues. Here the CDR3 DNA reads TGCGCCAGTAGGACTAGCGGGGGACCCTACGAGCAGTACTTC. Protein sequence: CASRTSGGPYEQYF.

The rearrangement joins TRBV7-2 to TRBJ2-4; TRBD2 might be the D (6 bases). This CDR3 has 13 residues. The V gene lost 5 bases and the J gene lost 8 bases, with 13 bases spanning the gap. CDR1 SGHTA and CDR2 FQGNSA come from the germline V gene. CDR3 DNA sequence: TGTGCCAGCAGCCGGGGACTCGAGGACATTCAGTACTTC. Translating it yields CASSRGLEDIQYF.

This chain joins TRBV6-5 and TRBJ2-7; D may correspond to TRBD1 or TRBD2 (5 bases each). Germline V gene sequence: CDR1 MNHEY, CDR2 SVGAGI. The CDR3 length is 15 residues. Trimming left V 5 bases short and J 1 base short, with 15 bases between. This chain's CDR3 is CASSLTGSGSYEQYF. The CDR3, as DNA: TGTGCCAGCAGTCTAACGGGGTCAGGGTCCTACGAGCAGTACTTC.

Only a few counts were recorded for this clone. V is TRBV7-2 and J is TRBJ1-3, with D perhaps matching TRBD1 (6 bases). Germline V gene data show CDR1 as SGHTA and CDR2 as FQGNSA. The CDR3 totals 16 residues. V was trimmed by 2 bases and J by 7 bases, leaving 18 bases between them. CDR3 protein: CASSLYPLQGGNTIYF. The CDR3, as DNA: TGTGCCAGCAGCTTATACCCGCTACAGGGCGGGAACACCATATATTTT.

V and J are TRBV19 and TRBJ2-4; a possible D gene is TRBD1 (6 bases). The V end lost 1 base, the J end lost 3 bases, and 10 bases lay between the germline ends. The CDR3 loop spans 15 amino acids. Germline V gene sequence: CDR1 LNHDA, CDR2 SQIVND (reference sequence). CDR3 protein: CASSIGGLGKNIQYF. CDR3 bases: TGTGCCAGTAGTATAGGGGGGCTCGGCAAAAACATTCAGTACTTC.

The V and J genes are TRBV5-6 and TRBJ2-4; the D is unclear. The germline CDR1 and CDR2 sequences are SGHDT and YYEEEE. The CDR3 is 12 residues long. V was pared by 1 base and J by 4 bases, with 3 bases between. For the CDR3, the DNA is TGTGCCAGCAGCTTGCAGAAAAACATTCAGTACTTC. Its translation: CASSLQKNIQYF.

The genes are TRBV7-9 and TRBJ1-2, with 7 bases identical to TRBD1. CDR3 length equals 14 residues. The germline gives CDR1 SEHNR, CDR2 FQNEAQ (reference sequence). V trimming: 5 bases; J trimming: 3 bases; junction bases outside the gene matches: 6. The CDR3 nucleotides read TGTGCCAGCAGCCTCGGAGGGGGCTACTATGGCTACACCTTC. Translation gives CASSLGGGYYGYTF.

To note about this clone: Because the CDR3's place on the DNA is in doubt, the DNA is left out and the CDR3 is given as listed by TCRdb. The chain recombines TRBV21-1 with TRBJ1-5. TRBV21-1 is given as a pseudogene. The CDR3 contains 14 residues when both ends are counted. The CDR3 sequence: CATRWGAGNQPQHF.

CDR3: CASSRLPGENYGYTF. CDR3 bases: TGTGCCAGCAGTCGATTGCCAGGGGAGAACTATGGCTACACCTTC. The genes are TRBV7-9 and TRBJ1-2; D perhaps matches TRBD1 (6 bases). Germline V lookup: CDR1 SEHNR, CDR2 FQNEAQ (reference sequence). Trimming cost V 6 bases and J 2 bases, with 16 bases left between them. There are 15 residues in the CDR3.

The chain couples TRBV19 to TRBJ2-3, with D uncertain. The CDR3 is 12 residues long. The germline CDR1 and CDR2 sequences are LNHDA and SQIVND (reference sequence). The V end lost 5 bases, the J end lost 1 base, and 4 bases lay between the germline ends. CDR3 nucleotide sequence: TGTGCCAGTAGTCCTCGCACAGATACGCAGTATTTT. Translated, it gives CASSPRTDTQYF.

CDR3 sequence reads: CASSQDPGGTGELFF. Here the CDR3 DNA reads TGCGCCAGCAGCCAAGATCCAGGGGGCACCGGGGAGCTGTTTTTT. The rearrangement uses TRBV4-3 and TRBJ2-2, with 7 bases that match TRBD1. The germline V gene encodes CDR1 LGHNA and CDR2 YSLEER. V shed 0 bases and J 4 bases; nucleotides not matched to a gene: 2. The CDR3 is 15 residues long.